The following is a TCR beta chain sequence with its context. It has no known antigen specificity. The junction departs from germline at one end; a sequencing error may be responsible. The sample originates from a study of T cells generated in artificial thymic organoids (dated by TCRdb to 2015 to 2018). Looking at the study overall: In some experiments, thymic T cells were further FACS-purified to deplete CD4 immature single positive or double positive precursors. The TCR alpha and beta CDR3 repertoires of CD8 single positive T cells derived from in vitro artificial thymic organoids were compared with those of thymic and peripheral blood naive CD8 T cells. The displayed repertoire sequencing data were described as being representative of three independent experiments.

Separate semi-nested PCR amplifications were run for the TCRalpha and TCRbeta libraries, using Advantage 2 and reverse primers located in the TRAC or TRBC constant regions. Between 3.5 and 500 ng of total RNA was used as input for first-strand cDNA synthesis. TCR cDNA libraries were made by 5'-RACE with the SMARTer PCR cDNA Synthesis kit, using a poly-dT primer for first-strand synthesis. Semi-nested constant-region reverse primers carried 5-nucleotide sample-specific barcodes, and products were cleaned with the Zymo DNA Clean and Concentrator-5 kit. As many as ten barcoded samples were combined into a pool, ligated to Illumina adaptors, and sequenced on an Illumina MiSeq as 2 x 150 bp paired-end reads. On the authors' methods: After demultiplexing, reads were aligned with BLAT to a custom library containing all human TRAV, TRAJ, TRBV, TRBD and TRBJ combinations from IMGT. The best BLAT hits were picked using pslCDnaFilter (-maxAligns=1, -ignoreIntrons), and custom Perl scripts were used to calculate clonotype frequencies. TCRdb itself trimmed the public reads at Q25 with fastp, ran MiXCR and retained productive beta chains. Rows with one shared CDR3 protein collapse into an entry with the most common genes and DNA. In this record, the V and J calls reflect TCRdb's handling and not the investigators' own analysis. The sample profile shows about 8,500 distinct CDR3 sequences; 15% to 20% of them were found once. The leading ten clones occupy roughly 1.4% of the sample.

Enrichment of primary CD8+ T cells was performed with magnetic beads using the Miltenyi CD8+ T cell Isolation Kit. Before RNA extraction, CD3+TCRalphabeta+CD8 single positive T cells from organoids and thymus were sorted by FACS. Total RNA was purified from 40,000 to 200,000 sorted cells per sample with the RNeasy Micro kit, and quality checked on an Agilent RNA 6000 Nano chip. To release thymocytes, thymic fragments were dissected, broken up by pipetting and passed through a 70 um strainer. Study-wide conclusions, independent of this receptor: Organoid-derived CD8 single positive T cells showed physiological TCR clonotype diversity comparable to thymic and blood naive CD8 T cells.

Sequenced input: naive CD8+ T cells from the thymus. According to the study, the label for this sample's cell subset or site signals: CD3+TCRalphabeta+CD8SP T cells; for blood, CD45RO-CCR7+ naive CD8+ T cells. The receptor was isolated from a human donor who gave cord blood stem cells for thymic organoid culture, a cardiac surgery patient who gave postnatal thymus, or a blood donor (not recorded which).

The CDR3 here reads CTSSPRKSADIQYF. The sequenced DNA: TGCACCAGTAGCCCCCGGAAGAGCGCGGACATTCAGTACTTC. This sequence uses TRBV4-1 and TRBJ2-4; the D segment cannot be called with confidence. The CDR3 runs 14 residues from the cysteine to the phenylalanine. The only DNA kept is the CDR3, 42 bases in frame from the first base. CDR1 and CDR2 (MGHRA, YSYEKL) derive from the germline V gene.